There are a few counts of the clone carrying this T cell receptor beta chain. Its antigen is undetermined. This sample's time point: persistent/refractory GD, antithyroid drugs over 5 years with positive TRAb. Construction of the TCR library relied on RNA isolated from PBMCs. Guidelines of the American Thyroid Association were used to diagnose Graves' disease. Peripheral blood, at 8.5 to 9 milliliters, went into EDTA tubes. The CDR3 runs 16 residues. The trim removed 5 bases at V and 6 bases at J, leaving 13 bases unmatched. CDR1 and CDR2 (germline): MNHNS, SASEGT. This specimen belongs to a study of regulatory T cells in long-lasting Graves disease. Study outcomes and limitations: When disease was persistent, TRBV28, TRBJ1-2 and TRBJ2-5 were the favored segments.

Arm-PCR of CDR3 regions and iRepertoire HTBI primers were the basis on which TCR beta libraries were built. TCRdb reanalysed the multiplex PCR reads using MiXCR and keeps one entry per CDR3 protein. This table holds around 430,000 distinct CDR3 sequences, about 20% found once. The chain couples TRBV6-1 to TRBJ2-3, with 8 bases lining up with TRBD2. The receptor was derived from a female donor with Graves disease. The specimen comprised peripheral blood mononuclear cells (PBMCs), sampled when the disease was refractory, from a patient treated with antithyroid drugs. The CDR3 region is CASSPRLPSGPDTQYF. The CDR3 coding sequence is TGTGCCAGCAGTCCTCGTTTGCCTAGCGGGCCGGATACGCAGTATTTT.